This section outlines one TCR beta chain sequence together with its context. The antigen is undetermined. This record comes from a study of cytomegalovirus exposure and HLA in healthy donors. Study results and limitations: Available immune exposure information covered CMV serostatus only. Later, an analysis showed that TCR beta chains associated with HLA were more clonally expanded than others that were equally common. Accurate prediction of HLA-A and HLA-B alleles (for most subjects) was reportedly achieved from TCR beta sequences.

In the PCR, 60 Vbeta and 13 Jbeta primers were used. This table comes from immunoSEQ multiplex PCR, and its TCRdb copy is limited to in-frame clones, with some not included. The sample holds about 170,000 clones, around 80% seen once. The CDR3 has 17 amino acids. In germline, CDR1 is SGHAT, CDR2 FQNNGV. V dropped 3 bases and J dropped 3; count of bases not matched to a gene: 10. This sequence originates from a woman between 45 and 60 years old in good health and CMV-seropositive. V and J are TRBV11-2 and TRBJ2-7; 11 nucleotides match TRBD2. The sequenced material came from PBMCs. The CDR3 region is CASSLLLAGDSFYEQYF. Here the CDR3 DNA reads TGTGCCAGCAGCTTGCTACTAGCGGGAGACTCCTTCTACGAGCAGTACTTC.